This T cell receptor (beta chain) appears in the sequencing data of a study of control samples from healthy donors and cancer patients. The V and J ends lost 10 bases and 2 bases respectively, with 18 bases between them. The CDR3 sequence is 14 residues long. Germline CDR1 and CDR2: MDHEN and SYDVKM. Measured with immunoSEQ multiplex PCR; TCRdb has only the in-frame clones, and not every one. The sample spans approximately 190,000 clones; the ten largest clones claim roughly 2%. The chain employs TRBV28 and TRBJ2-7, with a tentative D call TRBD1 (6 bases). The source material was blood. The clonotype comes from a woman aged 30 to 39 in good health. The CDR3 region has the DNA TGTGCCACCGGGGAAAGGGGGTTACCCTACGAGCAGTACTTC. As protein: CATGERGLPYEQYF. The variable domain in full, completed from reference TRBV28 and TRBJ2-7, reads DVKVTQSSRYLVKRTGEKVFLECVQDMDHENMFWYRQDPGLGLRLIYFSYDVKMKEKGDIPEGYSVSREKKERFSLILESASTNQTSMYLCATGERGLPYEQYFGPGTRLTVT.